The present entry profiles one T cell receptor (beta chain) with its context. The CDR3 sequence is 14 residues long. Germline lookup yields CDR1 SGHRS and CDR2 YFSETQ. V was shortened by 2 bases and J by 1 base, with 9 bases between the two germline ends. This specimen belongs to a study of T-cell reconstitution after alpha-beta-depleted transplantation in children. Unique molecular identifiers tagged the TCRbeta library. MiXCR was run by TCRdb on the PCR reads, yielding one entry per CDR3 protein. The table shows about 540,000 distinct CDR3 sequences, with approximately 30% occurring only once. The clonotype originates from a boy under three years old with Wiskott-Aldrich syndrome, due to receive a stem cell transplant. The chain recombines TRBV5-1 with TRBJ1-2, with no clear D. Here the sequenced sample was PBMCs, taken before TCRalphabeta/CD19-depleted stem cell transplant. This CDR3 reads CASSFLDGNYGYTF. CDR3 DNA sequence: TGCGCCAGCAGCTTCCTCGATGGTAACTATGGCTACACCTTC.